The clone carrying this T cell receptor (beta chain) came up once. The target antigen is unknown. The J segment lost 4 bases and the V segment lost 5 bases, leaving 5 bases of the junction unmatched. Germline V gene lookup returns CDR1 MRHNA and CDR2 SNTAGT. CDR3 length equals 14 residues. This sample was taken from a study of OX40 agonist ivuxolimab in advanced cancers. Across the whole study: Patients received ivuxolimab, an agonistic anti-OX40 (CD134) antibody. Prior checkpoint blockade (anti-PD-1, anti-PD-L1 or anti-CTLA-4) was permitted; approximately 40% had it. Study results and caveats: At 0.1 to 3.0 mg/kg, clonal expansion of CD4+ and CD8+ blood T cells had occurred by week 6.

The assay was immunoSEQ multiplex PCR, and TCRdb's table has in-frame clones only and misses some. Of around 76,000 clones detected, about 73% appear once; the ten largest clones hold over 4.5%. The receptor was derived from an adult with an advanced solid tumor such as melanoma, head and neck, liver or kidney cancer. The material sequenced was CD4+ or CD8+ T cells sorted from blood, taken in a trial of the OX40 agonist ivuxolimab. The chain uses TRBV6-4 and TRBJ1-5, with 7 bases that match TRBD1. This chain's CDR3 is CASSRGRLNQPQHF. CDR3 sequence (DNA): TGTGCCAGCAGTAGGGGGCGCCTTAATCAGCCCCAGCATTTT.